This section outlines one T cell receptor (beta chain) sequence together with its context. The data were taken from a study of blood T cell repertoires in COVID-19. Study details: Samples representing acute and convalescent COVID-19 were sourced from the United States, Italy and Spain. The cDNA or gDNA used as material had been derived from T cells, B-cell-depleted T cells, or PBMCs.

Germline V gene sequence: CDR1 KGHSH, CDR2 LQKENI. The V and J ends lost 2 bases and 6 bases respectively, with 13 bases between them. The CDR3 contains 14 residues. The method was immunoSEQ multiplex PCR; TCRdb's version includes in-frame clones alone and lacks a portion of them. The sample contains approximately 230,000 clones, about 90% of which appear only once. The sequence came from a man of 80 years or more with acute or convalescent COVID-19. Sequences were obtained from peripheral blood. The chain is built from TRBV18 and TRBJ1-1, with TRBD1 as a possible D gene (5 bases). CDR3 DNA: TGTGCCAGCTCACCAAGGCAGGGTGCCGCTGAAGCTTTCTTT. This sequence encodes CASSPRQGAAEAFF.